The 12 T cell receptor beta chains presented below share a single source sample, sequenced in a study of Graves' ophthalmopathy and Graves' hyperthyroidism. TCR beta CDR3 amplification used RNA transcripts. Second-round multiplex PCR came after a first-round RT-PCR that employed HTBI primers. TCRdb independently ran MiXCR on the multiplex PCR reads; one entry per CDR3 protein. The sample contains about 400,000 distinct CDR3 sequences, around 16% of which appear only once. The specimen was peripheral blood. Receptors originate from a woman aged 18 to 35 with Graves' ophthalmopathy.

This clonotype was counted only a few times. The CDR3 sequence is CASSLRAGGADTQYF. DNA of the CDR3: TGTGCCAGCAGTTTGCGGGCAGGCGGGGCAGATACGCAGTATTTT. This sequence joins TRBV12-3 or TRBV12-4 and TRBJ2-3; a possible D gene is TRBD2 (6 bases). V dropped 3 bases and J dropped 4 bases, with 14 bases sitting between them. CDR3 length: 15 amino acids.

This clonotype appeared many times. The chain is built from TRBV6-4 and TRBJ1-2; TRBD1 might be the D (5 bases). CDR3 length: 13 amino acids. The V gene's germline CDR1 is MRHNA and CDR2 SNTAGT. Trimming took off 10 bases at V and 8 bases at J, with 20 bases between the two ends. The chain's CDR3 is CANPTEYVLGYTF. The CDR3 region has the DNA TGTGCCAACCCGACAGAGTATGTACTAGGCTACACCTTC.

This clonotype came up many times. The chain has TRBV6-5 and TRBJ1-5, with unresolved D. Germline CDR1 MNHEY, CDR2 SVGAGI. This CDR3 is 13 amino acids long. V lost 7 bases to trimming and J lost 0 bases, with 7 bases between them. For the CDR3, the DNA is TGTGCCAGCACCCGGACTAGCAATCAGCCCCAGCATTTT. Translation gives CASTRTSNQPQHF.

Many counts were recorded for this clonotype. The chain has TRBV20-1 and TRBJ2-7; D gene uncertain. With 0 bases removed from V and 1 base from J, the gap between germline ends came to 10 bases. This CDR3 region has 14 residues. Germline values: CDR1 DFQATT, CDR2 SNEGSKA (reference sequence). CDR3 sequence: CSAREVFSSYEQYF. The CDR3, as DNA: TGCAGTGCTAGAGAGGTTTTTTCTTCCTACGAGCAGTACTTC.

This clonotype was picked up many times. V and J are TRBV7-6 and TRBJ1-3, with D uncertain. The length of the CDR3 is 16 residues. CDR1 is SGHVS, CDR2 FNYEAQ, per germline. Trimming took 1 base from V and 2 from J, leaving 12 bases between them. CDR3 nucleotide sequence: TGTGCCAGCAGCTTAGTAGAAGGGAGAACTGGAAACACCATATATTTT. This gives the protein CASSLVEGRTGNTIYF.

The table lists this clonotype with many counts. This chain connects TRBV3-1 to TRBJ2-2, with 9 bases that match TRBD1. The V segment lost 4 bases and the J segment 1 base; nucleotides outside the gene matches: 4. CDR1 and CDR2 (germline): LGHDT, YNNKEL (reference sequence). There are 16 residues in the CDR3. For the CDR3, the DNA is TGTGCCAGCAGCCGGGGACAGGGCTGGAACACCGGGGAGCTGTTTTTT. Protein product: CASSRGQGWNTGELFF.

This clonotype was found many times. The DNA of the CDR3 is TGTGCCAGCAGCTTAGCTGGCAGGGTAGCCAAAAACATTCAGTACTTC. It codes for CASSLAGRVAKNIQYF. This sequence joins TRBV7-4 and TRBJ2-4; possible D gene TRBD1, 5 bases. This CDR3 contains 16 residues. Germline assignment: CDR1 SGHVT and CDR2 SQSDAQ. V dropped 0 bases and J dropped 0 bases, with 9 bases sitting between them.

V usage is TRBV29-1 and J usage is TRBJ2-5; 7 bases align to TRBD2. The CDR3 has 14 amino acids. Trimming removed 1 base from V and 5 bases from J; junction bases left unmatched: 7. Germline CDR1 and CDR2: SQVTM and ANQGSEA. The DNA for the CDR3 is TGCAGCGTTGAAGGGGCTAGCGGAGGGGAGACCCAGTACTTC. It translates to CSVEGASGGETQYF.

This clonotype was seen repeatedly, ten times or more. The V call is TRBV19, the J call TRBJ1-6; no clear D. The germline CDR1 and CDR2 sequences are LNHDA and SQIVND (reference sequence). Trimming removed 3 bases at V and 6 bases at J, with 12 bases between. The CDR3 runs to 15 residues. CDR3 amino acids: CASSIPNGVNSPLHF. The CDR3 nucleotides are TGTGCCAGTAGTATTCCGAATGGAGTTAATTCACCCCTCCACTTT. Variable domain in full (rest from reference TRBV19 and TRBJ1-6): DGGITQSPKYLFRKEGQNVTLSCEQNLNHDAMYWYRQDPGQGLRLIYYSQIVNDFQKGDIAEGYSVSREKKESFPLTVTSAQKNPTAFYLCASSIPNGVNSPLHFGNGTRLTVT.

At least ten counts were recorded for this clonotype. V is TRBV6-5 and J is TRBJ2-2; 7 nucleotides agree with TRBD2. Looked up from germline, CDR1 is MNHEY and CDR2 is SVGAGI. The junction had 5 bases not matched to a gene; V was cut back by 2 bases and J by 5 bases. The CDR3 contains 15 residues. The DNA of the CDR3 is TGTGCCAGCAGTTACGCCGGGACTAAAACCGGGGAGCTGTTTTTT. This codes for CASSYAGTKTGELFF.

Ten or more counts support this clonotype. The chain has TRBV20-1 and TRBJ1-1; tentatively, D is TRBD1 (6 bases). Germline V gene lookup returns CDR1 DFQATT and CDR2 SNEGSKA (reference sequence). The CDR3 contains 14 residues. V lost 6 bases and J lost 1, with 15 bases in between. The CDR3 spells CSAPRGGGNTEAFF. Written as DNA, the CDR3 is TGCAGTGCCCCCAGGGGCGGAGGGAACACTGAAGCTTTCTTT.

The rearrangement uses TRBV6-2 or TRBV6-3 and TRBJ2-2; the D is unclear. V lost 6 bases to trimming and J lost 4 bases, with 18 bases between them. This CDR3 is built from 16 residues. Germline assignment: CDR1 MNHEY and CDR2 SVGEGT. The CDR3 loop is CASSFQIGTFTGELFF. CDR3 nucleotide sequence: TGTGCCAGCAGCTTTCAGATAGGAACTTTCACCGGGGAGCTGTTTTTT.